This T cell receptor beta chain is from a study of T cells in Graves' hyperthyroidism and ophthalmopathy. Regarding the study as a whole: Blood also showed most of the thyroid clonotypes that were expanded above 0.001.

The investigators amplified TCR beta CDR3 regions from RNA transcripts. First-round RT-PCR targeting the TCR CDR3 was performed with the HTBI primer set. MiXCR, run by TCRdb on the multiplex PCR reads, gives a single entry per CDR3 protein. Of 300,000 to 350,000 distinct CDR3 sequences detected, roughly 15% appear once; the ten largest clones hold 33%. Orbital computed tomography, thyroid ultrasound, serum thyroxine and TRAb, and clinical symptoms together informed the diagnoses. This clonotype was observed many times. Its matching antigen is unknown. Sequenced sample: blood. The sequence derives from a man under 40 with Graves' hyperthyroidism.

The CDR3 DNA follows: TGCAGTGCTCCGAGACTCGGGAATGGAAACACCATATATTTT. Its translation: CSAPRLGNGNTIYF. The V call is TRBV20-1, the J call TRBJ1-3; unclear D gene. Germline lookup yields CDR1 DFQATT and CDR2 SNEGSKA (reference sequence). The CDR3 sequence is 14 residues long. Trimming stripped 5 bases from V and 3 bases from J, with 14 bases between.